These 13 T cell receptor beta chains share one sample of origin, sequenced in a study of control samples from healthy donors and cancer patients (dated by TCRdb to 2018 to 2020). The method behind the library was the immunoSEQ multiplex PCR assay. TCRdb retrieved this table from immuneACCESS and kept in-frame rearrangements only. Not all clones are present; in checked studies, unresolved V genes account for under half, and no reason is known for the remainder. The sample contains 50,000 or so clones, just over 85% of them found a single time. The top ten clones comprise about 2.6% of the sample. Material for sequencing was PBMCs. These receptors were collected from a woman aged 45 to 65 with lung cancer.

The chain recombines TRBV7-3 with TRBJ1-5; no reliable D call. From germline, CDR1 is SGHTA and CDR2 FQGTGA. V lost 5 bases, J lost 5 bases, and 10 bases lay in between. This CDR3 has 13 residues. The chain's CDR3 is CASSAWGDQPQHF. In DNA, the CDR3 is TGTGCCAGCAGCGCCTGGGGTGATCAGCCCCAGCATTTT.

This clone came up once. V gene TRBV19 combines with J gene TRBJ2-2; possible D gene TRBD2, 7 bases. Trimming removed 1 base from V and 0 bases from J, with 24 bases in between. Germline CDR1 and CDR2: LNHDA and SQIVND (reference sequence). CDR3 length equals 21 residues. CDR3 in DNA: TGTGCCAGTAGTATAGTTTGGGGCCGAGGGGGGGGTGCCTCGAACACCGGGGAGCTGTTTTTT. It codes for CASSIVWGRGGGASNTGELFF.

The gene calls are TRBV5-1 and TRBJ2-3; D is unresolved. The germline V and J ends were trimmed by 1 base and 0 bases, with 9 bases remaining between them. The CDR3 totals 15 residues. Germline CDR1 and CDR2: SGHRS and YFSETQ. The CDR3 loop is CASSLSLGSTDTQYF. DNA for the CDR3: TGCGCCAGCAGCTTGTCTTTGGGAAGCACAGATACGCAGTATTTT.

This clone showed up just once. CDR3 region: CASSLSGGWEETQYF. The CDR3 nucleotides are TGTGCCAGCAGCTTATCAGGGGGCTGGGAAGAGACCCAGTACTTC. The genes are TRBV7-2 and TRBJ2-5; 8 nucleotides align to TRBD1. The CDR3 extends over 15 amino acids. V shed 2 bases, J shed 3 bases, and the junction held 5 bases outside the gene matches. Germline V gene sequence: CDR1 SGHTA, CDR2 FQGNSA.

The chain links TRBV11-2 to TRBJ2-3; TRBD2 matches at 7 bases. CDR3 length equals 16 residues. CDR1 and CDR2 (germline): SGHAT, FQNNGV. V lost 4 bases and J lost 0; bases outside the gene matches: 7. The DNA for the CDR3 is TGTGCCAGCAGCTCCGTGCGGGGGATGAGCACAGATACGCAGTATTTT. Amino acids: CASSSVRGMSTDTQYF.

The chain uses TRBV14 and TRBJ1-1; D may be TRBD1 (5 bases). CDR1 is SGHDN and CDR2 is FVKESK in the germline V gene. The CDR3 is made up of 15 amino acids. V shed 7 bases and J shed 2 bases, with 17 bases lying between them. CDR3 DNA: TGTGCCAGCACACTCTTTCAGGGAGGCAACACTGAAGCTTTCTTT. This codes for CASTLFQGGNTEAFF.

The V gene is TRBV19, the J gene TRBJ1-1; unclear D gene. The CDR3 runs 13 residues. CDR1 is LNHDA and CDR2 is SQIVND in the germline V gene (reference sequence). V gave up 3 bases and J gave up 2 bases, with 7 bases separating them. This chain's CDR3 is CASSIASNTEAFF. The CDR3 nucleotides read TGTGCCAGTAGTATCGCCAGCAACACTGAAGCTTTCTTT.

The CDR3 region has the DNA TGTGCCAGCTCACCCGAGACAGGATTCACTAACTATGGCTACACCTTC. It codes for CASSPETGFTNYGYTF. V usage is TRBV18 and J usage is TRBJ1-2; D may be TRBD1 (6 bases). The CDR3 is 16 amino acids. Trimming cost V 3 bases and J 0 bases, with 14 bases left between them. The germline V gene encodes CDR1 KGHSH and CDR2 LQKENI.

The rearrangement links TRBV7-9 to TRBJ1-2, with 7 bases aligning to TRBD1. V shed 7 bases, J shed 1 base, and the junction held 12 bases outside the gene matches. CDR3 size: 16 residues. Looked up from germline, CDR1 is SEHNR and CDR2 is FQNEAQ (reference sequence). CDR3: CASTTFSGTVNYGYTF. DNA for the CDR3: TGTGCCAGCACCACCTTTTCCGGGACAGTTAACTATGGCTACACCTTC.

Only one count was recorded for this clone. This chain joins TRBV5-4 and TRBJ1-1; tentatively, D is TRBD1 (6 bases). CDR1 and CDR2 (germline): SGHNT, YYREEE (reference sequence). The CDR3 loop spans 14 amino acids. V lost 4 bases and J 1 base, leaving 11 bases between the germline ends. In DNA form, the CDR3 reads TGTGCCAGCAGCCCTGGGACACGGAACACTGAAGCTTTCTTT. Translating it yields CASSPGTRNTEAFF.

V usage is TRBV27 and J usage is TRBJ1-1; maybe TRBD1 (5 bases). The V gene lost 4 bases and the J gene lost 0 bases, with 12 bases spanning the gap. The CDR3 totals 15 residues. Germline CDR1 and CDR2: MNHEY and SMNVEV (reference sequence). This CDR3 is CASSSTTVMNTEAFF. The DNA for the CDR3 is TGTGCCAGCAGTTCAACGACAGTCATGAACACTGAAGCTTTCTTT.

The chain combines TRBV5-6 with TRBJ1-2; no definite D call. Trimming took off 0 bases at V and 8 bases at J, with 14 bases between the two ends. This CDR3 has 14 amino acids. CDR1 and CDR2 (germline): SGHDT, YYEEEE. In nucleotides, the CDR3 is TGTGCCAGCAGCTTGGATAGAGGAGTGAGCGGCTACACCTTC. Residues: CASSLDRGVSGYTF.

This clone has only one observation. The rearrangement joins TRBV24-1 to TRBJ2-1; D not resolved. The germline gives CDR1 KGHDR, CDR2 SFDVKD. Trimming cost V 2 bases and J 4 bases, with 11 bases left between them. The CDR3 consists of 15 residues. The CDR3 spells CATSDSRVGYNEQFF. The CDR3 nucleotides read TGTGCCACCAGTGATTCACGAGTAGGATACAATGAGCAGTTCTTC.